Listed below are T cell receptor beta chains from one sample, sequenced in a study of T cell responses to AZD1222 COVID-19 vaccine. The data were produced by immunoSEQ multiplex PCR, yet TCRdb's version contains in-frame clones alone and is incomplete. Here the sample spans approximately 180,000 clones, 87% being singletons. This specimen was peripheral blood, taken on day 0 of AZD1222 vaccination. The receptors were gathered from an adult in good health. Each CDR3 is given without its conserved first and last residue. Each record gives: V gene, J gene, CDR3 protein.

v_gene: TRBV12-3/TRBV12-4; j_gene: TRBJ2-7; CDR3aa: ASSLDNRYEQY
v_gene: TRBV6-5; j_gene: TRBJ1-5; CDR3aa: ASSYSGDQPQH
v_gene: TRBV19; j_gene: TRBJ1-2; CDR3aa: ASSIGPVSRDYGYT
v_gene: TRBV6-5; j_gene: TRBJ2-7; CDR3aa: ASCTRTSGPYEQY
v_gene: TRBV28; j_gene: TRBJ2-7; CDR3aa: ASSIPGLYEQY
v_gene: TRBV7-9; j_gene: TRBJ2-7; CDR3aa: ASSSTWGKSYEQY
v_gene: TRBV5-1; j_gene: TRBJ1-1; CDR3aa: ASSLQLLNTEAF
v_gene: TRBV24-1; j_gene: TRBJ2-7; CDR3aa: ATSGAYYEQY
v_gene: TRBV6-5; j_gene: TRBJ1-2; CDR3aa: ASRDRGLNYGYT
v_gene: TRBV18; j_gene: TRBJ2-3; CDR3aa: ASSPVTPHTDTQY
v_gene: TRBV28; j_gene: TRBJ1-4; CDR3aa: ASSLLVGSGGIGKLF
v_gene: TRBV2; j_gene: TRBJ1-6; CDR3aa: ASRAGPYNSPLH
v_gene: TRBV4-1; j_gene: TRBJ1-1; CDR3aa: ASSQDPASSTEAF
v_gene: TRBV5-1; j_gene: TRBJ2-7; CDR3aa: ASSLVAGNYEQY
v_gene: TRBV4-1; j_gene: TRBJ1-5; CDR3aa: ASSQASNQPQH
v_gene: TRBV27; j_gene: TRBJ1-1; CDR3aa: ASRRGGQTEAF
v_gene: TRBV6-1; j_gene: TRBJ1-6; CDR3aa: ASSETGEHSNH
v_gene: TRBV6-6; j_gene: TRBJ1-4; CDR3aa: ASGTGLVATNEKLF
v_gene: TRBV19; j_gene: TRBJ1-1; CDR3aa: ASSSRSWNTEAF
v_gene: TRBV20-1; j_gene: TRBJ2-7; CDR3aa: SASVPTEQY
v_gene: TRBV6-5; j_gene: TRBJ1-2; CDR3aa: ASSYSQTANYGYT
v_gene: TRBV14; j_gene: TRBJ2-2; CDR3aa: ASSPSLLAGEARELF
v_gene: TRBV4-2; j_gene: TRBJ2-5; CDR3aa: ASSQTKETQY
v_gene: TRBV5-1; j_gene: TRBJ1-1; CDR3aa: ASSLAPTNPDTEAF
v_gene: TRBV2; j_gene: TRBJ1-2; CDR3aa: ASTAPNRSRRNGYT
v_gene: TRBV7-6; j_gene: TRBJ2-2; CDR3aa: ASSLGNTGELF
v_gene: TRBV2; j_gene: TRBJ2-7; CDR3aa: ASTEGVSYEQY
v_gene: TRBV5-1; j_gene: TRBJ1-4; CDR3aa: ASSLAFQGATNEKLF
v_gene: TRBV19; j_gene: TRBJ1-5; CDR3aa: ASSIKTGFTPQH
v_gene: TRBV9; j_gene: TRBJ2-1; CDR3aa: ASSGGTSGTYNEQF
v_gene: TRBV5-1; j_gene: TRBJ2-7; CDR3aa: ASSFRDRAYEQY
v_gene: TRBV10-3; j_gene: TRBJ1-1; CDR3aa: AIAPKRGYREDTEAF
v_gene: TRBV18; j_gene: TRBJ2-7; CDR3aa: ASSPATTGQAEQY
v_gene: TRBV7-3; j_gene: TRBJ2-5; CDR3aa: ASSRAGTGGETQY
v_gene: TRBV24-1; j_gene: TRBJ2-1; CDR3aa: ATSEGGATMNEQF
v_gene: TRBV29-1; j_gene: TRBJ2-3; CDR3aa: SVRYMDTQY
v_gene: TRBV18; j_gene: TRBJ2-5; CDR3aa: ASSPQTGRETQY
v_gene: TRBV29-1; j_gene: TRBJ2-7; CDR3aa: SVGRLDKGEQY
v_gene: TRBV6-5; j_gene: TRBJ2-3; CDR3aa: ASSYSPDRPLKY
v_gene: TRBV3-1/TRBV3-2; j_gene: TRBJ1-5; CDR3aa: ASSQGTQGNQPQH
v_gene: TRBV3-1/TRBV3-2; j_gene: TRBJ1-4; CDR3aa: ASSRRGQQNEKLF
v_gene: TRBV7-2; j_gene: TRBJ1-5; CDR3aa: ASSLGGFNQPQH
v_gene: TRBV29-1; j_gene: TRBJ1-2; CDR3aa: SVESGGSGYT
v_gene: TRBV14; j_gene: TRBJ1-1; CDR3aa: ASSYSGMNTEAF
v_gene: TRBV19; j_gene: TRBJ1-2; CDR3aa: ASSIGGGSGYT
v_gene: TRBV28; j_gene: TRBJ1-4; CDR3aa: ASRATQATNEKLF
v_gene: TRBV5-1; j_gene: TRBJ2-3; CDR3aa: ASSLWAGGTDTQY
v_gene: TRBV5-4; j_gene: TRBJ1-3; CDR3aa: ASSIRDRPISGNTIY
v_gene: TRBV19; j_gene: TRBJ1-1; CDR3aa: ASTNPRWPTEAF
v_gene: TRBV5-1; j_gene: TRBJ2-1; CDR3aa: ASSLAGLAHNEQF
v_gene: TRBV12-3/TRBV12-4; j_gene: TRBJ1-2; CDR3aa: ASSQGAGYT
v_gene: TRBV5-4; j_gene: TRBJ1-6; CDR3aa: ASRSGGAYNSPLH
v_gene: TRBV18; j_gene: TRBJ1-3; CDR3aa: ASSPPVHTSGNTIY
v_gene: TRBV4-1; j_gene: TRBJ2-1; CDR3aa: ASSQDRDLYNEQF
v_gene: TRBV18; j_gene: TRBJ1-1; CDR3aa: ASSPQGGGRMNTEAF
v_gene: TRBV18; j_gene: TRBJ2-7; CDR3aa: ASSRQTEYEQY
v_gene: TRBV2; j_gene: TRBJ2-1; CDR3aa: ASKYIQGGPNEQF
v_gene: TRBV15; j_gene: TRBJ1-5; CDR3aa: ATSSRQKNSNQPQH
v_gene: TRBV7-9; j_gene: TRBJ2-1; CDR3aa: ASSSPQGYEQF